This T cell receptor (beta chain) was profiled in a study of identical twins (dated by TCRdb to about 2016). With regard to the full study: To test whether fetal clonotypes persist, the study used deep sequencing on TCR alpha and beta repertoires from monozygotic twins, unrelated adults of various ages, and cord blood. Replicate twin experiments were performed at different times using different library preparation protocols to rule out contamination.

With regard to this clonotype: Its antigen has not been determined. There are no base qualities to consult, and no much larger clone falls within one base.

Library construction relied on 5' RACE. TCRdb lists the instrument as Illumina HiSeq 2000. A universal primer binding site was introduced by template switching, and a unique molecular identifier was present in the final cDNA, enabling accurate counting of TCR cDNA molecules. First-strand cDNA for TCR alpha and beta chains was synthesized from specific primers in the conserved constant-segment region. To control for contamination, every cDNA library carried two barcodes: a SMART-Mk sample barcode plus Illumina barcodes. TruSeq adapter sequences and Illumina sample barcodes were added in two successive PCR steps. The Illumina HiSeq platform was used with custom primers to sequence TCR alpha and beta cDNA libraries. Turning to the authors' computational methods: Raw reads were processed with MiGEC to extract unique molecular identifiers, and MiXCR was used to determine CDR3 positions. Recombination models were inferred per individual with the repgenHMM and IGoR tools using an EM algorithm. Shared clonotype analysis was performed with the tcR package in R, normalizing sharing by the product of cloneset sizes. To study raw recombination free of thymic and clonal selection effects, out-of-frame nonproductive sequences were analyzed. TCRdb cleaned the public reads at Q25 with fastp, built clones with MiXCR and kept in-frame beta chains. A single entry per CDR3 protein holds the most common genes and DNA from its merged rows. These V and J calls rely on TCRdb rather than the paper's analysis. For this sample the table gives around 490,000 distinct CDR3 sequences, of which 12% to 15% were detected only once. Together, the top ten hold less than 0.5% of the sample.

Only healthy Caucasian donors were included. Three pairs of female monozygotic twins, all aged about 18 to 29 years, were included in the twin cohort. Positive isolation kits from Invitrogen were used to isolate CD4+ and CD8+ T cell populations. General findings and caveats noted by the study authors: Because the same donors could not be followed over many years, conclusions were based on cross-sectional statistical analysis. Excess twin sharing in beta out-of-frame sequences was weaker because fewer shared sequences lowered the signal-to-noise ratio. Compared with coincidental sharing between unrelated individuals, an excess of low generation-probability sequences was observed among out-of-frame TCR alpha sequences shared between twins. Fewer insertions were carried by abundant cord blood beta clonotypes; a weaker similar trend was observed in young adult naive repertoires, while no such trend was observed in memory repertoires. Out-of-frame TCR alpha sharing in monozygotic twins was systematically underestimated by recombination models, whereas sharing between unrelated individuals was in agreement with the recombination models. Invariant T cells such as MAIT and iNKT could partly confound zero-insertion analyses, although diverse VJ usage argued against such confounding for most clonotypes.

The CDR3, cysteine through phenylalanine, is 15 amino acids long. Just the 45-base CDR3 DNA is kept, in frame starting at base 1. The trim is 1 base for V and 6 bases for J, with a gap of 12 bases between the germline ends. CDR1 and CDR2 are drawn from the germline V gene: SGHDN, FVKESK. The same data also went into a second study, on yellow fever vaccine responses in identical twins. As the second paper documents: According to the authors, the vaccine-induced T cell response in identical twins seemed to be partly convergent and partly specific to each individual. In identical twins, the study followed T cell clones that responded to the vaccine with precision.

The receptor's source is a woman aged 18-35 years in good health. The source material was CD4+ T cells sorted from blood. The rearranged segments are TRBV14 and TRBJ1-4, and TRBD1 may be the D gene, going by 5 matching bases. The nucleotide sequence is TGTGCCAGCAGCCAAGCAGGGAGGCCTTATGAAAAACTGTTTTTT. It is translated as CASSQAGRPYEKLFF.